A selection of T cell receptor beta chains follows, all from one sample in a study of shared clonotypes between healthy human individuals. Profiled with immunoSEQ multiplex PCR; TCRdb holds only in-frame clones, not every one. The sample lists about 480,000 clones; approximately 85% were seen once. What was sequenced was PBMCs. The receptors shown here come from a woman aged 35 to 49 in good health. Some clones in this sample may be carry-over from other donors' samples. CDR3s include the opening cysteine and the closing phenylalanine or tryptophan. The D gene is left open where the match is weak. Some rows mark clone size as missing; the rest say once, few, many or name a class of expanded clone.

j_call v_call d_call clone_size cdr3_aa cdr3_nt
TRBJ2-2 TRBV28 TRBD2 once CASSSGTREAGELFF TGTGCCAGCAGTTCCGGGACTAGGGAGGCCGGGGAGCTGTTTTTT
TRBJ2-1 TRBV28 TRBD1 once CASSWGQTNEQFF TGTGCCAGCAGTTGGGGACAGACGAATGAGCAGTTCTTC
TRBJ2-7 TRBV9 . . CASARAGAGEQYF TGTGCCAGCGCTAGGGCGGGGGCGGGGGAGCAGTACTTC
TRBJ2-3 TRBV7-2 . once CASSLGGEAGVDTQYF TGTGCCAGCAGCTTAGGGGGGGAAGCGGGCGTGGATACGCAGTATTTT
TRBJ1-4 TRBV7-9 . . CASGGRSTNEKLFF TGTGCCAGCGGGGGGCGCTCAACTAATGAAAAACTGTTTTTT
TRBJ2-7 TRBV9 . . CASSVAHGQGYEQYF TGTGCCAGCAGCGTAGCTCATGGGCAGGGTTACGAGCAGTACTTC
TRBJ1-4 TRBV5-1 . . CASSLTTPGDEKLFF TGCGCCAGCAGCTTGACGACCCCTGGGGATGAAAAACTGTTTTTT
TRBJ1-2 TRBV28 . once CASSYRFYGYTF TGTGCCAGCAGTTACAGGTTCTATGGCTACACCTTC
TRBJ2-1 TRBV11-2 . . CASTAGSYNEQFF TGTGCCAGCACAGCGGGCAGCTACAATGAGCAGTTCTTC
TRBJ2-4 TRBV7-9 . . CASRAPGTGNIQYF TGTGCCAGCAGGGCCCCGGGTACGGGAAACATTCAGTACTTC
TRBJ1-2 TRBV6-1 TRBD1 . CASELIRGRRGYTF TGTGCCTCCGAGCTTATCAGGGGGCGTCGTGGCTACACCTTC
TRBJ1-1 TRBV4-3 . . CASSQAQGRAAFF TGCGCCAGCAGCCAAGCACAGGGTCGGGCAGCTTTCTTT
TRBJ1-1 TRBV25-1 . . CASSECKGNTEAFF TGTGCCAGCAGTGAATGTAAGGGGAACACTGAAGCTTTCTTT
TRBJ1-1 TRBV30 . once CAWNRGGPEAFF TGTGCCTGGAATAGGGGGGGACCTGAAGCTTTCTTT
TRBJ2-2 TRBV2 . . CASSSPLAIVGELFF TGTGCCAGCAGCTCCCCCCTGGCTATCGTCGGGGAGCTGTTTTTT
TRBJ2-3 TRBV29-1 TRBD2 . CSVVEGLAGVIDTQYF TGCAGCGTTGTCGAGGGACTAGCGGGAGTAATTGATACGCAGTATTTT
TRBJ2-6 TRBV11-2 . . CASSFLISGANVLTF TGTGCCAGCAGCTTTTTGATCTCTGGGGCCAACGTCCTGACTTTC
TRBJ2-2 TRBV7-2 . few CASSFNRGGTGELFF TGTGCCAGCAGCTTCAACAGGGGAGGCACCGGGGAGCTGTTTTTT
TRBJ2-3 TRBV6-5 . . CASRRADTQYF TGTGCCAGCAGGAGAGCGGATACGCAGTATTTT
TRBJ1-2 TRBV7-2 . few CASSFRGRIGYTF TGTGCCAGCAGCTTCAGGGGTAGGATTGGCTACACCTTC
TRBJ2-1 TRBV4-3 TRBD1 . CASSPRDRAYNEQFF TGCGCCAGCAGCCCCCGGGACAGGGCTTACAATGAGCAGTTCTTC
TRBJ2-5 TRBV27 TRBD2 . CASSTLAGSVETQYF TGTGCCAGCAGCACACTAGCGGGGAGTGTGGAGACCCAGTACTTC
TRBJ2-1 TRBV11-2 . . CASSLFPAGGNQNEQFF TGTGCCAGCAGCTTATTCCCCGCAGGGGGGAATCAGAATGAGCAGTTCTTC
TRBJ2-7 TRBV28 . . CASSPPTGLYEQYF TGTGCCAGCAGTCCGCCGACAGGACTCTACGAGCAGTACTTC
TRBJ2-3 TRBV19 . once CASSIATSPDTQYF TGTGCCAGTAGTATCGCGACTAGTCCCGATACGCAGTATTTT
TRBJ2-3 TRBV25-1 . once CASSESLAVDTQYF TGTGCCAGCAGTGAATCGCTCGCTGTAGATACGCAGTATTTT
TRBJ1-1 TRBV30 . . CAWSPTGIQGAFF TGTGCCTGGAGCCCGACTGGGATTCAAGGAGCTTTCTTT
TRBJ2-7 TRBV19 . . CASNEGWSYEQYF TGTGCCAGTAATGAGGGGTGGAGCTACGAGCAGTACTTC